This T cell receptor (beta chain) emerged from a study of T-cell reconstitution after alpha-beta-depleted transplantation in children. Unique molecular identifiers featured in how the TCRbeta library was prepared. Via MiXCR, TCRdb re-called the PCR reads, giving one row per CDR3 protein. Here the sample spans roughly 170,000 distinct CDR3 sequences, around 7% being singletons. Germline assignment: CDR1 SGHRS and CDR2 YFSETQ. CDR3 length equals 15 residues. With 0 bases removed from V and 5 bases from J, the gap between germline ends came to 14 bases. Ten or more counts support this clonotype. The sample consisted of PBMCs from the stem cell graft donor, taken from the stem cell graft. The chain joins TRBV5-1 to TRBJ2-5; a possible D gene is TRBD2 (6 bases). The clonotype originates from a human donor who donated a stem cell graft to a child with Wiskott-Aldrich syndrome. The CDR3 reads CASSLVGHAGETQYF. CDR3 nucleotides: TGCGCCAGCAGCTTGGTAGGACACGCGGGGGAGACCCAGTACTTC.